A single sample is the source of the 15 T cell receptor beta chains below, sequenced in a study of shared clonotypes between healthy human individuals. The protocol was immunoSEQ multiplex PCR, while the TCRdb copy is restricted to in-frame clones and leaves out a portion. The sample lists 2.3 million or so clones, approximately 95% occurring once. Sequenced sample: naive CD4+ T cells from PBMCs. Subset here: CD45RA+ positively selected. The receptors come from a man between 18 and 35 years old in good health. Some clones in this sample may be carry-over from other donors' samples.

The V and J genes are TRBV6-5 and TRBJ2-1; D unclear. The germline CDR1 and CDR2 sequences are MNHEY and SVGAGI. Trimming pared 4 bases from V and 2 bases from J, leaving 9 bases between. The CDR3 is made up of 14 amino acids. CDR3 residues: CASSWGRAYNEQFF. The CDR3 DNA sequence: TGTGCCAGCAGTTGGGGTCGTGCCTACAATGAGCAGTTCTTC.

The rearrangement uses TRBV5-4 and TRBJ1-6; no reliable D call. The CDR3 sequence is 13 residues long. V lost 5 bases and J lost 4, with 7 bases in between. Germline values: CDR1 SGHNT, CDR2 YYREEE (reference sequence). The CDR3 is CASRADYNSPLHF. CDR3 sequence (DNA): TGTGCCAGCAGGGCAGATTATAATTCACCCCTCCACTTT.

As regards this clone: This same CDR3 is encoded by further DNA sequences in the sample. The V and J genes are TRBV7-3 and TRBJ2-5, with D tentatively TRBD1 or TRBD2 (5 bases each). The CDR3 is 13 amino acids. Deletions cut 5 bases from V and 1 base from J, with 8 bases between. Germline CDR1 reads SGHTA; CDR2 reads FQGTGA. The CDR3 spells CASSPGPQETQYF. The CDR3 coding sequence is TGTGCCAGCAGCCCGGGGCCCCAAGAGACCCAGTACTTC.

V is TRBV2 and J is TRBJ1-1, with TRBD1 matching 8 bases. Germline values: CDR1 SNHLY, CDR2 FYNNEI. The V and J ends lost 4 bases and 4 bases, in that order; junction bases with no gene match: 5. The CDR3 sequence is 14 residues long. The CDR3 region is CASSVFTGGTEAFF. In DNA form, the CDR3 reads TGTGCCAGCAGTGTTTTCACAGGGGGCACTGAAGCTTTCTTT.

The rearrangement uses TRBV11-2 and TRBJ2-2, with D perhaps matching TRBD2 (6 bases). Germline-derived CDR1 and CDR2 are SGHAT and FQNNGV. The CDR3 is 17 residues long. V was clipped by 1 base and J by 3 bases, with 15 bases between them. In DNA form, the CDR3 reads TGTGCCAGCAGCTTAGGAGGGGAGGCACTTTACACCGGGGAGCTGTTTTTT. Its translation is CASSLGGEALYTGELFF.

The rearrangement joins TRBV5-1 to TRBJ2-1, with TRBD2 identical over 7 bases. V shed 3 bases, J shed 10 bases, and the junction held 13 bases outside the gene matches. From germline, CDR1 is SGHRS and CDR2 YFSETQ. The CDR3 spans 15 residues. The CDR3, as DNA: TGCGCCAGCAGCTCGGAGGCGGGGGTCCGGTCGGAGCAGTTCTTC. Amino acids: CASSSEAGVRSEQFF.

V gene TRBV19 combines with J gene TRBJ2-3, with D unresolved. The CDR3 contains 13 residues. CDR1 is LNHDA and CDR2 is SQIVND in the germline V gene (reference sequence). Trimming stripped 3 bases from V and 4 bases from J, with 8 bases between. For the CDR3, the DNA is TGTGCCAGTAGTATTCTATTCGCAGATACGCAGTATTTT. Translating it yields CASSILFADTQYF.

This clone occurred once. The chain combines TRBV6-1 with TRBJ2-2, with D hard to call. Per germline, CDR1 MNHNS and CDR2 SASEGT. The CDR3 consists of 15 residues. V lost 2 bases and J 6 bases, leaving 13 bases between the germline ends. As DNA, the CDR3 is TGTGCCAGCAGTGAATTGGGGAATCGGGCCGGGGAGCTGTTTTTT. It specifies CASSELGNRAGELFF.

V and J are TRBV5-1 and TRBJ2-7; 9 bases are shared with TRBD1. Trimming took 5 bases from V and 3 from J; bases not matched to a gene: 6. The CDR3 spans 14 residues. Germline assignment: CDR1 SGHRS and CDR2 YFSETQ. CDR3 residues: CASSWTGVDYEQYF. In nucleotides, the CDR3 is TGCGCCAGCAGTTGGACAGGGGTAGACTACGAGCAGTACTTC.

In this sample, this clone turned up once. The V and J genes are TRBV6-1 and TRBJ2-5, with D possibly being TRBD1 (7 bases). The germline V gene encodes CDR1 MNHNS and CDR2 SASEGT. The CDR3 covers 13 residues. Trimming removed 2 bases at V and 5 bases at J, with 9 bases between. The DNA of the CDR3 is TGTGCCAGCAGTGAACCAGGGGGGGAGACCCAGTACTTC. Translating it yields CASSEPGGETQYF.

The chain is built from TRBV4-2 and TRBJ2-7; TRBD1 agrees at 7 bases. V lost 2 bases and J lost 4; bases outside the gene matches: 2. This CDR3 contains 13 residues. Per the germline V gene, CDR1 is LGHNA and CDR2 is YNFKEQ. The CDR3 DNA sequence: TGTGCCAGCAGCCAATGGGACAGATACGAGCAGTACTTC. Translating gives CASSQWDRYEQYF.

To note about this clone: Other DNA sequences within the sample encode an identical CDR3. The chain employs TRBV28 and TRBJ1-2; D call uncertain. V shed 7 bases and J shed 2 bases, with 5 bases lying between them. Germline CDR1 is MDHEN and CDR2 is SYDVKM. This CDR3 is 11 amino acids long. The DNA of the CDR3 is TGTGCCAGCAAACCAAACTATGGCTACACCTTC. Translating it yields CASKPNYGYTF.

This rearrangement joins TRBV19 to TRBJ2-5, with a weak D call TRBD2 (6 bases). Trimming shortened V by 6 bases and J by 5 bases, and 13 bases separated the two germline ends. This CDR3 spans 13 amino acids. Germline loops: CDR1 LNHDA, CDR2 SQIVND (reference sequence). The CDR3: CASRPYGGETQYF. The CDR3 region has the DNA TGTGCCAGTAGACCTTATGGGGGGGAGACCCAGTACTTC.

V usage is TRBV7-3 and J usage is TRBJ2-1, with D perhaps matching TRBD1 (6 bases). CDR1 SGHTA and CDR2 FQGTGA come from the germline V gene. Trimming removed 6 bases at V and 3 bases at J, with 18 bases between. The CDR3 contains 16 residues. The CDR3 here is CASSKNRAGIYNEQFF. The DNA of the CDR3 is TGTGCCAGCAGTAAAAACAGGGCAGGTATCTACAATGAGCAGTTCTTC.

The V gene is TRBV28, the J gene TRBJ2-7, with 12 positions matching TRBD2. V shed 5 bases and J 5 bases; nucleotides not matched to a gene: 7. The germline V gene has CDR1 MDHEN and CDR2 SYDVKM. The CDR3 is 15 amino acids. CDR3: CASSRTSGNPNEQYF. The DNA of the CDR3 is TGTGCCAGCAGTCGGACTAGCGGGAACCCTAACGAGCAGTACTTC.